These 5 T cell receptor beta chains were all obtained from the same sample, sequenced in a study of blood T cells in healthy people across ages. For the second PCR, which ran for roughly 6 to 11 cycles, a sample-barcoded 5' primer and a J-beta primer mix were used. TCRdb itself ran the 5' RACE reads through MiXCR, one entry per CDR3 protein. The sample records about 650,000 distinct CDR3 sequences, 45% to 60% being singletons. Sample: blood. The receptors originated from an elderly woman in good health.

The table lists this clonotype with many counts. The CDR3 nucleotides read TGCAGTGGGGGAAAGGGGACAGATACGCAGTATTTT. This translates into CSGGKGTDTQYF. The chain links TRBV20-1 to TRBJ2-3; D possibly corresponds to TRBD1 (5 bases). The germline CDR1 and CDR2 sequences are DFQATT and SNEGSKA (reference sequence). Trimming removed 7 bases from V and 3 bases from J, with 11 bases in between. CDR3 length: 12 amino acids.

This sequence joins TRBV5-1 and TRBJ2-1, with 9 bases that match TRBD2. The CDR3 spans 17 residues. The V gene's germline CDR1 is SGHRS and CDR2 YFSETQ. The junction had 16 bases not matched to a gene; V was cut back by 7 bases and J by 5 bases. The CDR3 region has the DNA TGCGCCAGCCGTTTGAGTTTAGGTAGCGGGGGCCACAATGAGCAGTTCTTC. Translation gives CASRLSLGSGGHNEQFF.

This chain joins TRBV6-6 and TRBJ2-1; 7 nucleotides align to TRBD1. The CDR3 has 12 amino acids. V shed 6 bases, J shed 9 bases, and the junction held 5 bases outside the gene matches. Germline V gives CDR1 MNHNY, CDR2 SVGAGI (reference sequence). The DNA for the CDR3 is TGTGCCAGCAGCTTCACAGGGGTTGAGCAGTTCTTC. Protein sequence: CASSFTGVEQFF.

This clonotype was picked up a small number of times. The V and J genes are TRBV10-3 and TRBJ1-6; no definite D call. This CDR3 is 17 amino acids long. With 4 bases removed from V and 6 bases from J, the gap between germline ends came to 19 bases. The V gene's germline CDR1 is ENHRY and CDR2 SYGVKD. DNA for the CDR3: TGTGCCATCAGTGGCCGGAGCTTGGTGGGAGCTAATTCACCCCTCCACTTT. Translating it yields CAISGRSLVGANSPLHF.

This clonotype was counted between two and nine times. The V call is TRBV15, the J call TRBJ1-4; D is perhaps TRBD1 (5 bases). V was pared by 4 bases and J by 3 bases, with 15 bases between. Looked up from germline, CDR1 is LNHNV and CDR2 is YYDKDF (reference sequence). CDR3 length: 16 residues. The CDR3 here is CATSIDSPRANEKLFF. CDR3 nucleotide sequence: TGTGCCACCAGCATTGACAGCCCCCGTGCTAATGAAAAACTGTTTTTT.